This is a list of T cell receptor beta chains from one sample in a study of identical twins. TCRdb redid the calling of the 5' RACE reads with MiXCR, one entry per CDR3 protein. Altogether fewer than 350,000 distinct CDR3 sequences are present, about 8.3% being singletons, with the ten largest covering approximately 2%. The same data also contributed to another study, on yellow fever vaccine responses in identical twins.

Material for sequencing was memory (CD45RO+) T cells sorted from blood. The receptors were gathered from a young woman in good health. Each CDR3 is given with its conserved first and last residue. Fields, in order: V gene, D gene, clone size, J gene, CDR3 DNA, CDR3 protein. D genes are given only for firm matches. For some rows the clone size is stated as once, few or many, or as a class when expanded; others skip it.

TRBV15,-,-,TRBJ1-2,TGTGCCACCAGCAGAGACCAGGGCTATGGCTACACCTTC,CATSRDQGYGYTF
TRBV24-1,-,once,TRBJ2-1,TGTGCCACCAGTGATTTGTGGGGACTCGGAGGCGATGAGCAGTTCTTC,CATSDLWGLGGDEQFF
TRBV4-2,-,many,TRBJ2-3,TGTGCCAGCAGCCAAGATAGAAGCGGGTCCAGGGATACGCAGTATTTT,CASSQDRSGSRDTQYF
TRBV15,-,many,TRBJ2-3,TGTGCCACCAGCCGGGGCACAGATACGCAGTATTTT,CATSRGTDTQYF
TRBV6-1,-,-,TRBJ2-7,TGTGGCAGCAGTGATCAAACGGTTCCCCACGAGCAGTACTTC,CGSSDQTVPHEQYF
TRBV25-1,-,many,TRBJ1-1,TGTGCCAGCCGCCCGGTAGGGACTTACACTGAAGCTTTCTTT,CASRPVGTYTEAFF
TRBV6-5,-,many,TRBJ1-2,TGTGCCAGCAGTTACGAAAGGGGAACTAACTATGGCTACACCTTC,CASSYERGTNYGYTF
TRBV12-3/TRBV12-4,TRBD2,many,TRBJ2-1,TGTGCCAGCAGTCCGGCCGTAGTTGCGGGGGGGCCCTACAATGAGCAGTTCTTC,CASSPAVVAGGPYNEQFF
TRBV5-1,-,-,TRBJ1-3,TGCGCCAGCTCTTCTGCAGGGACATCTGGAAACACCATATATTTT,CASSSAGTSGNTIYF
TRBV11-2,-,few,TRBJ2-1,TGTGCCAGCAGCTTAGATGTCGGGCTAAACAATGAGCAGTTCTTC,CASSLDVGLNNEQFF
TRBV6-1,-,few,TRBJ1-2,TGTGCCAGCAGTGAAGCGCTTCGGCCCGGGGCCGGGGGCTACACCTTC,CASSEALRPGAGGYTF
TRBV29-1,TRBD2,-,TRBJ2-3,TGCAGCGTCCAGGGGACTAGCGGACTAGATACGCAGTATTTT,CSVQGTSGLDTQYF
TRBV19,-,few,TRBJ2-4,TGTGCCAGTAGTATTAAAGGGTTGATAGCCAAAAACATTCAGTACTTC,CASSIKGLIAKNIQYF
TRBV25-1,TRBD1,many,TRBJ2-5,TGTGCCAGCAGTGGGGGACAGTCCATAACTGAACAAGAGACCCAGTACTTC,CASSGGQSITEQETQYF
TRBV20-1,-,-,TRBJ1-1,TGCAGTGCTAGACCACCGATGGGCACTGAAGCTTTCTTT,CSARPPMGTEAFF
TRBV3-1,-,many,TRBJ2-3,TGTGCCAGCAGCCAAGGGTTTGCGCCCCCAGATACGCAGTATTTT,CASSQGFAPPDTQYF
TRBV2,-,-,TRBJ2-7,TGTGCCAGCAGAGAGGGGGTAGACGAGCAGTACTTC,CASREGVDEQYF
TRBV21-1,-,few,TRBJ1-4,TGTGCCAGCAGCACCCCGGGGGGGGCTGCAACTAATGAAAAACTGTTTTTT,CASSTPGGAATNEKLFF
TRBV11-2,TRBD2,few,TRBJ2-4,TGTGCCAGCAGCTCCACTAGCGGGAGTAACATTCAGTACTTC,CASSSTSGSNIQYF
TRBV12-3/TRBV12-4,-,many,TRBJ2-7,TGTGCCAGCAGTTTCGGGCCAGGTCACGAAGCAAACTACGAGCAGTACTTC,CASSFGPGHEANYEQYF
TRBV20-1,-,few,TRBJ1-6,TGCAGTGCTAGAATACAGGGAGGGGATTCACCCCTCCACTTT,CSARIQGGDSPLHF
TRBV3-1,-,-,TRBJ2-7,TGTGCCAGCAGCCCTGAAATCGAGGCCGAGCAGTACTTC,CASSPEIEAEQYF
TRBV9,TRBD2,many,TRBJ2-3,TGTGCCAGCAGCCGAGTGAAACTAGCGGGAGGAGGAGATACGCAGTATTTT,CASSRVKLAGGGDTQYF
TRBV5-1,TRBD1,many,TRBJ2-7,TGCGCCAGCAGCTTGGGGGTGACAGGGCACGAGCAGTACTTC,CASSLGVTGHEQYF
TRBV5-1,TRBD2,few,TRBJ2-2,TGCGCCAGCAATTCGGGGACTAGCGGCACCGGGGAGCTGTTTTTT,CASNSGTSGTGELFF
TRBV2,-,-,TRBJ1-1,TGTGCCAGCAGTGAAGTCGAGGTTAGGGGACCGAACACTGAAGCTTTCTTT,CASSEVEVRGPNTEAFF
TRBV28,-,-,TRBJ2-1,TGTGCCAGCACCACCCGGGACCGCCCCAAAGGTGAGCAGTTCTTC,CASTTRDRPKGEQFF
TRBV24-1,-,few,TRBJ1-1,TGTGCCACCAGTGATCCCGGAGCTGAAGCTTTCTTT,CATSDPGAEAFF
TRBV7-8,-,few,TRBJ1-1,TGTGCCAGCAAGCCCAGGGGGAACACTGAAGCTTTCTTT,CASKPRGNTEAFF
TRBV6-4,-,many,TRBJ1-5,TGTGCCAGCAGTCAAGGCATCAATCAGCCCCAGCATTTT,CASSQGINQPQHF
TRBV2,-,few,TRBJ1-5,TGTGCCAGCAGTGGGCAGGCGAGCAATCAGCCCCAGCATTTT,CASSGQASNQPQHF
TRBV12-3/TRBV12-4,-,-,TRBJ1-1,TGTGCCAGCAAACCTACAGATCTCACTGAAGCTTTCTTT,CASKPTDLTEAFF
TRBV20-1,-,-,TRBJ2-2,TGCTGTGCTAGAGGGTCTGAGGGGACGAACACCGGGGAGCTGTTTTTT,CCARGSEGTNTGELFF
TRBV11-2,-,many,TRBJ2-1,TGTGCCAGCAGCAACCCCCAGGGCTACAATGAGCAGTTCTTC,CASSNPQGYNEQFF
TRBV5-1,-,few,TRBJ2-2,TGCGCCAGCAGCTTTGGTAGCGGCACCGGGGAGCTGTTTTTT,CASSFGSGTGELFF
TRBV7-2,TRBD2,-,TRBJ2-7,TGTGCCAGCAGCCTCGGGACTAGCAGGACGGAGCAGTACTTC,CASSLGTSRTEQYF
TRBV5-1,-,-,TRBJ2-5,TGCGCCAGCAGACGGGGAGAAGGGGAGACCCAGTACTTC,CASRRGEGETQYF
TRBV12-3/TRBV12-4,-,many,TRBJ1-4,TGTGCCAGCGGACGGAATAATGAAAAACTGTTTTTT,CASGRNNEKLFF
TRBV24-1,-,many,TRBJ2-1,TGTGCCACCAGTGATTGGCGGCAGGTCGGGGACAATGAGCAGTTCTTC,CATSDWRQVGDNEQFF
TRBV7-2,TRBD2,many,TRBJ2-3,TGTGCCAGCAGCTTGATGGGGCTAGCGGGTGCAGATACGCAGTATTTT,CASSLMGLAGADTQYF
TRBV20-1,-,-,TRBJ2-3,TGCAGTGCTATGGCCGGGACTTTTACTAGCACAGATACGCAGTATTTT,CSAMAGTFTSTDTQYF
TRBV7-9,-,few,TRBJ2-6,TGTGCCAGCAGCTTTGTGGGCAACGTCCTGACTTTC,CASSFVGNVLTF
TRBV6-1,TRBD1,-,TRBJ2-3,TGTGCCAGCAGTGAATGGGGACAGACCATCACAGATACGCAGTATTTT,CASSEWGQTITDTQYF
TRBV5-1,TRBD1,many,TRBJ2-2,TGCGCCAGCAGCAAGACAGGGGATAGGGCCGGGGAGCTGTTTTTT,CASSKTGDRAGELFF
TRBV12-3/TRBV12-4,-,many,TRBJ2-4,TGTGCCAGCAGTTCCGGGGACATCAAAAACATTCAGTACTTC,CASSSGDIKNIQYF